This passage covers 8 T cell receptor beta chains from one sample sequenced in a study of T cell responses to AZD1222 COVID-19 vaccine. Sequencing used immunoSEQ multiplex PCR; TCRdb keeps in-frame clones, though not all of them. The repertoire includes about 130,000 clones, around 92% of them detected once, and about 2.1% sits in the top ten. Source: peripheral blood, taken on day 0 of AZD1222 vaccination. The receptors shown here come from an adult in good health.

CDR3 DNA sequence: TGTGCCAGCAGGCAAAGGAATTCACCCCTCCACTTT. Residues: CASRQRNSPLHF. The rearrangement uses TRBV27 and TRBJ1-6; no firm D call. Between the trimmed V and J ends, which lost 6 bases and 7 bases, there was a span of 7 bases. CDR1 and CDR2 from the germline V gene are MNHEY and SMNVEV (reference sequence). CDR3 length equals 12 residues.

CDR3 DNA: TGTGCCAGCAGCTTGACAGGTTTGACTGAAAAACTGTTTTTT. Translation: CASSLTGLTEKLFF. The V and J genes are TRBV5-4 and TRBJ1-4; D possibly corresponds to TRBD1 (5 bases). Germline CDR1 and CDR2: SGHNT and YYREEE (reference sequence). The CDR3 length is 14 residues. Deletions cut 1 base from V and 7 bases from J, with 11 bases between.

V and J are TRBV6-5 and TRBJ1-1; D unclear. V was clipped by 5 bases and J by 1 base, with 11 bases between them. The CDR3 covers 14 residues. The germline CDR1 and CDR2 sequences are MNHEY and SVGAGI. CDR3 region: CASSLSEGNTEAFF. In DNA, the CDR3 is TGTGCCAGCAGTCTCTCCGAGGGGAACACTGAAGCTTTCTTT.

The count of this clone is one. The J gene is TRBJ2-7, the V gene TRBV18; 8 nucleotides align to TRBD2. With V trimmed by 3 bases and J by 4 bases, 8 bases remained unmatched. Looked up from germline, CDR1 is KGHSH and CDR2 is LQKENI. The CDR3 totals 15 residues. The CDR3 DNA reads TGTGCCAGCTCACCCGGGAGTGGCGGGGGGTACGAGCAGTACTTC. Translating gives CASSPGSGGGYEQYF.

This chain uses TRBV6-5 with TRBJ2-3; D not resolved. Deletions cut 2 bases from V and 1 base from J, with 4 bases between. The CDR3 has 13 residues. Germline CDR1 reads MNHEY; CDR2 reads SVGAGI. The CDR3 region is CASSYPGTDTQYF. CDR3 in DNA: TGTGCCAGCAGTTACCCGGGCACAGATACGCAGTATTTT.

This clone showed up just once. J is TRBJ2-3 and V is TRBV14, with D unresolved. V was cut by 5 bases and J by 3 bases, with 18 bases left in between. The CDR3 sequence is 16 residues long. Germline CDR1 reads SGHDN; CDR2 reads FVKESK. CDR3 bases: TGTGCCAGCAGCTCTCCCAGAGGAGTAGCAACAGATACGCAGTATTTT. Protein product: CASSSPRGVATDTQYF.

The gene calls are TRBV12-3 or TRBV12-4 and TRBJ2-7; D possibly corresponds to TRBD1 (5 bases). This CDR3 region has 13 residues. Trimming shortened V by 2 bases and J by 3 bases, and 8 bases separated the two germline ends. CDR3 residues: CASSLQGIYEQYF. The DNA for the CDR3 is TGTGCCAGCAGTTTACAGGGTATCTACGAGCAGTACTTC.

The chain is built from TRBV5-6 and TRBJ2-5; the D call may be TRBD1 or TRBD2 (5 bases each). V gave up 3 bases and J gave up 5 bases, with 14 bases separating them. The CDR3 covers 14 residues. CDR1 SGHDT and CDR2 YYEEEE come from the germline V gene. Written as DNA, the CDR3 is TGTGCCAGCAGCTCGGGGCGAGTGAGGGAGACCCAGTACTTC. Encoded protein: CASSSGRVRETQYF.